This T cell receptor beta chain derives from a study of T-cell memory formation after mild COVID-19. TCRdb called the 5' RACE reads again in MiXCR, with one record for every CDR3 protein. The table records about 430,000 distinct CDR3 sequences, around 24% of them present only once. The CDR3 length is 15 residues. Germline V gene data show CDR1 as MNHEY and CDR2 as SVGEGT. Germline trimming cut 3 bases from V and 7 bases from J; bases unmatched to any gene: 9. The clonotype comes from an adult woman who had mild COVID-19 (a few samples of this study predate the infection). Cell type and time point are not known. Material: PBMCs or a T cell subset sorted from them (not recorded which). The chain recombines TRBV6-2 or TRBV6-3 with TRBJ2-1; 7 nucleotides agree with TRBD1. The CDR3 DNA follows: TGTGCCAGCAGTTATCGTAGGGGGCCGGTGAATGAGCAGTTCTTC. Its protein is CASSYRRGPVNEQFF.